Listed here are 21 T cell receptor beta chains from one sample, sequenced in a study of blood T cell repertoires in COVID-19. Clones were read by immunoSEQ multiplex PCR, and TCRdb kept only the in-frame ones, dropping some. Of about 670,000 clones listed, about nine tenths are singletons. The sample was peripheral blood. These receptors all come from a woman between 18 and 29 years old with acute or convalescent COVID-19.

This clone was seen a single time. The CDR3 spells CASSSPGQGSEEAFF. For the CDR3, the DNA is TGTGCCAGCAGCTCACCGGGACAGGGAAGCGAAGAAGCTTTCTTT. The V and J genes are TRBV5-6 and TRBJ1-1, with 9 bases fitting TRBD1. CDR3 size: 15 residues. V shed 3 bases, J shed 8 bases, and the junction held 11 bases outside the gene matches. Germline CDR1 and CDR2: SGHDT and YYEEEE.

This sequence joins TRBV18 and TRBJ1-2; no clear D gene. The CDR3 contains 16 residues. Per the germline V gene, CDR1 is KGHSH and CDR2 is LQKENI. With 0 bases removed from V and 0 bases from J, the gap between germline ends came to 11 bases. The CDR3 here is CASSPPGPGANYGYTF. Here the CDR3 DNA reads TGTGCCAGCTCACCACCTGGGCCCGGGGCTAACTATGGCTACACCTTC.

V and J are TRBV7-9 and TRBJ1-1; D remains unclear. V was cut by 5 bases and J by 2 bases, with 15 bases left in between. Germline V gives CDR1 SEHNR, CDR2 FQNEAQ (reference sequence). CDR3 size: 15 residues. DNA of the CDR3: TGTGCCAGCAGCCGAGAGGTGTCGATAAACACTGAAGCTTTCTTT. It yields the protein CASSREVSINTEAFF.

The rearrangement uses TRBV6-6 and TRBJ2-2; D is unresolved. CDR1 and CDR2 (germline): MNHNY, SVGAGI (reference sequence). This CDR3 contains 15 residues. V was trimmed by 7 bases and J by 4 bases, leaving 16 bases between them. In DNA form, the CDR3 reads TGTGCCAGCACCGATTCTGAGGTGATCACCGGGGAGCTGTTTTTT. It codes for CASTDSEVITGELFF.

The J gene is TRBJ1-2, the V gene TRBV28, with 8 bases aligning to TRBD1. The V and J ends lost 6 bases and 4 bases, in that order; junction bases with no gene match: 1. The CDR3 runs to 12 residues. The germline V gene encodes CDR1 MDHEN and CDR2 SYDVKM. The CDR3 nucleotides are TGTGCCAGCAGCGGACAGGGCTATGGCTACACCTTC. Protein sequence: CASSGQGYGYTF.

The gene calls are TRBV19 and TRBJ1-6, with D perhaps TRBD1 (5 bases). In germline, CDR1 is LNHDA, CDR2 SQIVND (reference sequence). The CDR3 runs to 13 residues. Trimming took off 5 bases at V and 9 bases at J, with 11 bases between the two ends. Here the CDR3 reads CASSSGVGSPLHF. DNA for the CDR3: TGTGCCAGTAGTTCGGGGGTAGGTTCACCCCTCCACTTT. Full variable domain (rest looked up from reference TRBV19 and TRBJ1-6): DGGITQSPKYLFRKEGQNVTLSCEQNLNHDAMYWYRQDPGQGLRLIYYSQIVNDFQKGDIAEGYSVSREKKESFPLTVTSAQKNPTAFYLCASSSGVGSPLHFGNGTRLTVT.

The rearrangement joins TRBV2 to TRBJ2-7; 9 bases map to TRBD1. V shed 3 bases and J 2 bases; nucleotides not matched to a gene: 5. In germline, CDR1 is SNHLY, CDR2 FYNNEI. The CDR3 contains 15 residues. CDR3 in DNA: TGTGCCAGCAGTGATGGGGGGACAGGGCCCTACGAGCAGTACTTC. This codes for CASSDGGTGPYEQYF. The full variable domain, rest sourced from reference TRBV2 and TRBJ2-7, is EPEVTQTPSHQVTQMGQEVILRCVPISNHLYFYWYRQILGQKVEFLVSFYNNEISEKSEIFDDQFSVERPDGSNFTLKIRSTKLEDSAMYFCASSDGGTGPYEQYFGPGTRLTVT.

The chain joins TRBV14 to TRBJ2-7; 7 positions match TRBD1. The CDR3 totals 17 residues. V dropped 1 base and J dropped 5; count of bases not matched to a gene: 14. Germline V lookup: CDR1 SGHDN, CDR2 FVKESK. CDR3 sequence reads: CASSQARGPPPLDEQYF. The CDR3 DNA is TGTGCCAGCAGCCAAGCAAGGGGGCCACCCCCCTTGGACGAGCAGTACTTC.

The CDR3 coding sequence is TGTGCCAGCTCCGCAAAGGGACAGGGGTCTGGAAACACCATATATTTT. Its translation is CASSAKGQGSGNTIYF. V is TRBV18 and J is TRBJ1-3, with 10 bases identical to TRBD1. The V gene's germline CDR1 is KGHSH and CDR2 LQKENI. The CDR3 extends over 16 amino acids. V dropped 6 bases and J dropped 1; count of bases not matched to a gene: 6.

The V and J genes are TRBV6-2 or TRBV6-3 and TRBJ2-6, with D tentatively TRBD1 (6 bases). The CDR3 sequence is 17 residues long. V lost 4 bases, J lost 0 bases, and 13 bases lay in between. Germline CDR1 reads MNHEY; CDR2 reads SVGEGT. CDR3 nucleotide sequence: TGTGCCAGCAGTTTTCAGGGGCTAGGCTCTGGGGCCAACGTCCTGACTTTC. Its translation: CASSFQGLGSGANVLTF.

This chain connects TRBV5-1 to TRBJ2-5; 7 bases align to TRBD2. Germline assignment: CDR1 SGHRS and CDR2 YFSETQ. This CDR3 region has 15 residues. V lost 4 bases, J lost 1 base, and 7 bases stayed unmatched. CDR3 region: CASSQGLPTQETQYF. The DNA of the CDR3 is TGCGCCAGCAGCCAGGGACTACCGACCCAAGAGACCCAGTACTTC.

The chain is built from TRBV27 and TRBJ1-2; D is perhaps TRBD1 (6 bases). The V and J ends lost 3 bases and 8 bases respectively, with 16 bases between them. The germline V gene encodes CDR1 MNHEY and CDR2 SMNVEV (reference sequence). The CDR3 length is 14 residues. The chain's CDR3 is CASSFSGGAGGYTF. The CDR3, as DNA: TGTGCCAGCAGTTTTTCTGGGGGGGCCGGAGGCTACACCTTC.

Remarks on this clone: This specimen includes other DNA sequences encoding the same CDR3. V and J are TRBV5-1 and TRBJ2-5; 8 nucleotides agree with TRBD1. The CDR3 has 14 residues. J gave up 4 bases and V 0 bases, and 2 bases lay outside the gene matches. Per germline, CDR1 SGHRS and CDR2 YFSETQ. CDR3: CASSLGQGLETQYF. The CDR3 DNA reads TGCGCCAGCAGCTTGGGACAGGGGTTAGAGACCCAGTACTTC.

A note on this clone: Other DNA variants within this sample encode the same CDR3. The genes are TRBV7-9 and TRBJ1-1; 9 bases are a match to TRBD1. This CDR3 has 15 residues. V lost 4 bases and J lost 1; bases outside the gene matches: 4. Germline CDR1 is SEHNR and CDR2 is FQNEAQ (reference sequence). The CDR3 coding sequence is TGTGCCAGCAGCTCCACAGGGGGCTGGAACACTGAAGCTTTCTTT. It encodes CASSSTGGWNTEAFF.

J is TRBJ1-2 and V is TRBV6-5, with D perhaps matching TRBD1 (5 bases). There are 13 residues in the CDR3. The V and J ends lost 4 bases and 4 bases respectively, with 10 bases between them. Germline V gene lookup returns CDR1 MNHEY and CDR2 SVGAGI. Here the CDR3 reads CASSSGSSYGYTF. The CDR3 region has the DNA TGTGCCAGCAGTTCAGGGTCTTCCTATGGCTACACCTTC.

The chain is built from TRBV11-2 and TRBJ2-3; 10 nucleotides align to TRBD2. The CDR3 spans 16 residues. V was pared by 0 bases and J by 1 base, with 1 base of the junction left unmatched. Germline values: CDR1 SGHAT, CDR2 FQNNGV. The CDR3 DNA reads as TGTGCCAGCAGCTTAGATCTAGCGGGGGGCACAGATACGCAGTATTTT. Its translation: CASSLDLAGGTDTQYF.

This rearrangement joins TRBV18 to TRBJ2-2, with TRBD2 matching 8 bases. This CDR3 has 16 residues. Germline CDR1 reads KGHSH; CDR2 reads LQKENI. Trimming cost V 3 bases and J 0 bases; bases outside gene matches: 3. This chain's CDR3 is CASSPIAGTNTGELFF. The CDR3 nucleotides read TGTGCCAGCTCACCGATAGCGGGGACGAACACCGGGGAGCTGTTTTTT. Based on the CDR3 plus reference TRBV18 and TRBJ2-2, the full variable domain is NAGVMQNPRHLVRRRGQEARLRCSPMKGHSHVYWYRQLPEEGLKFMVYLQKENIIDESGMPKERFSAEFPKEGPSILRIQQVVRGDSAAYFCASSPIAGTNTGELFFGEGSRLTVL.

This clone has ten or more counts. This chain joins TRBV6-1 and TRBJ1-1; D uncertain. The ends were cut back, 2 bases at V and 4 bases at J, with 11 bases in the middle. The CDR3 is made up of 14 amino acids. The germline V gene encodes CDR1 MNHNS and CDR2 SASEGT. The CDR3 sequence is CASSELEESTEAFF. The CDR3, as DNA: TGTGCCAGCAGTGAATTGGAGGAAAGCACTGAAGCTTTCTTT.

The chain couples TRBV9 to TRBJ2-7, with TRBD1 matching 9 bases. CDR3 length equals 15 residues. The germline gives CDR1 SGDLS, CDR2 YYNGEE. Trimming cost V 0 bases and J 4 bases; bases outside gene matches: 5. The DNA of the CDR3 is TGTGCCAGCAGCGTAGGATGGGGACAGGGTTACGAGCAGTACTTC. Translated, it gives CASSVGWGQGYEQYF.

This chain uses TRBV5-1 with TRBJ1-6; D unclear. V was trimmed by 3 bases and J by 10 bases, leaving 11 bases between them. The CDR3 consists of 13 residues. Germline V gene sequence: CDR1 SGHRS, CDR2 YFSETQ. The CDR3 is CASSSQTDSPLHF. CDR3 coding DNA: TGCGCCAGCAGCTCGCAGACTGACTCACCCCTCCACTTT.

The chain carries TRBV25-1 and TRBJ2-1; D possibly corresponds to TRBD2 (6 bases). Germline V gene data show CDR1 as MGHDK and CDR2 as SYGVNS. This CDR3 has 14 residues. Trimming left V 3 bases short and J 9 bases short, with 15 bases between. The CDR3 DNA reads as TGTGCCAGCAGTGACTGGGACTCAACCCTTGAGCAGTTCTTC. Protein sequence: CASSDWDSTLEQFF.